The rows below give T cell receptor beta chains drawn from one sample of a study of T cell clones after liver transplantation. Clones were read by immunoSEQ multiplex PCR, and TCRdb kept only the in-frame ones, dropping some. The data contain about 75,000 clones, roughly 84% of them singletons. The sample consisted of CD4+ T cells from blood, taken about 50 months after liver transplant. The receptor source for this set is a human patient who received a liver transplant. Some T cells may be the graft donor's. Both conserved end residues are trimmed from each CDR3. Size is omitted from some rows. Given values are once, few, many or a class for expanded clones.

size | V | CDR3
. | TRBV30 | AWRRRQENTEAF
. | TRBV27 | ASSLGAREKLF
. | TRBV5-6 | ASSLGGNAYGYT
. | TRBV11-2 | ASSFQETQY
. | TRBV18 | ASSPGDHSPLH
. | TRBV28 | ASSPGTGGNQPQH
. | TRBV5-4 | ASSATLAGGLGDTQY
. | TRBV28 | ASSWLQGAGTEAF
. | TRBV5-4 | ASSLERDRENTEAF
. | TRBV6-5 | ASRGVREKQY
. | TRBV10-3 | AISAGRQETQY
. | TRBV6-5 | ASRPGGGEAF
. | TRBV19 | ASSIAGDREAF
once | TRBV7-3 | ASSLIGGANQPQH
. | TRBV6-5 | ASSGSLTGELF
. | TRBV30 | AWSRGSYEQY
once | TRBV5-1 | ASSLGVNEQF
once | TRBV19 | ASSIQGAREQY
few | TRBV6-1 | ASIAVGTGELF
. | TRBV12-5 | ASAADGGSNQPQH
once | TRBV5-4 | ASSDRGGTGNTIY
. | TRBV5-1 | ASSLEGGSYNEQF
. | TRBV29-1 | SVESRGYEQY
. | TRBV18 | ASSTSRPSEGATEAF
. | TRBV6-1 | ASTGVYGYT
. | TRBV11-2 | ASSFSENIQY
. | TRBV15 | ATSTMGGGNQPQH
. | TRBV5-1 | ASSPWGGDTDTQY
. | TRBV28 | ASRGQGNQHYEQY
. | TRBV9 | ASSVTAGNTDTQY
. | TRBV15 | ATTRGQGDTGELF
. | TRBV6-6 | ASSLITGVGNQPQH
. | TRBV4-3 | ASSHPPSGELF
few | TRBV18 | ASSPGQGFYEQY
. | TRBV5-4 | ASSPDGGREQY
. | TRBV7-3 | ASSLRPTQSDTQY
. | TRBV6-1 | ASSEGGVYNEQF
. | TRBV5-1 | ASSPTSGRGETQY
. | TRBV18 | ASSPPGLQETQY
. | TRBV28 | ASSLRQNTEAF
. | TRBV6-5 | ASSYNRYEQY
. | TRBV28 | ASSLSLSYGYT
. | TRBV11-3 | ASSPGTGNEGDTQY
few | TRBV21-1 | ASIWDDPGANVLT
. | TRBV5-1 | ASSNGQSTEAF
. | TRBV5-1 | ASSFLSGTSGQETQY
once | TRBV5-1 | ASSLVGTGDVNTEAF
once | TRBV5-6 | ASRPAGAVYEQY